A selection of T cell receptor beta chains follows, all from one sample in a study of shared clonotypes between healthy human individuals. Using immunoSEQ multiplex PCR, the repertoire was profiled, and TCRdb retains in-frame clones only, with some absent. The top ten hold under 0.25% of the sample, which has under 1 million clones, just over 95% seen once. What was sequenced was naive CD8+ T cells sorted from blood. These receptors were obtained from a man younger than 45 in good health. The CDR3 runs from the conserved cysteine through the conserved F or W.

j_call | v_call | cdr3_length | cdr3_aa
TRBJ2-2 | TRBV10-3 | 16 | CAISESGGGMARELFF
TRBJ2-2 | TRBV4-3 | 14 | CASSQGDSSGELFF
TRBJ2-1 | TRBV28 | 22 | CASSKHGRDRGFRAGWDNEQFF
TRBJ2-3 | TRBV7-6 | 16 | CASSPFTSGNTDTQYF
TRBJ2-5 | TRBV15 | 13 | CATSRVEEETQYF
TRBJ2-7 | TRBV27 | 16 | CASKKTGGLTSYEQYF
TRBJ2-7 | TRBV5-4 | 14 | CASSLTARGHEQYF
TRBJ2-3 | TRBV5-6 | 16 | CASSSLASGYTDTQYF
TRBJ2-7 | TRBV6-6 | 12 | CASSQGDYEQYF
TRBJ2-3 | TRBV2 | 15 | CASSEGSVSTDTQYF
TRBJ2-3 | TRBV5-8 | 15 | CASSLAGRSTDTQYF
TRBJ1-1 | TRBV28 | 15 | CASSPQETGKTEAFF
TRBJ2-7 | TRBV27 | 14 | CASSLGANSYEQYF
TRBJ2-5 | TRBV29-1 | 13 | CSVAGGIQETQYF
TRBJ2-1 | TRBV5-1 | 14 | CASSLEMDYNEQFF
TRBJ2-1 | TRBV11-1 | 15 | CASSLFGRGTEEQFF
TRBJ2-3 | TRBV7-2 | 16 | CASSLSPVENTDTQYF
TRBJ2-7 | TRBV27 | 14 | CASSFNGRVYEQYF
TRBJ2-7 | TRBV30 | 14 | CAWSHGTAAYEQYF
TRBJ1-1 | TRBV13 | 14 | CASNQQGGNTEAFF
TRBJ2-1 | TRBV10-3 | 14 | CAISEGILYNEQFF
TRBJ2-5 | TRBV28 | 16 | CASSLSRTGERETQYF
TRBJ2-3 | TRBV11-2 | 15 | CASSLGTAGADTQYF
TRBJ2-5 | TRBV11-2 | 12 | CASSALEETQYF
TRBJ2-5 | TRBV1 | 16 | CTSSHKGAGGPETQYF
TRBJ2-3 | TRBV11-2 | 17 | CASSLGRRTGATDTQYF
TRBJ2-7 | TRBV7-9 | 14 | CASSLSGTTYEQYF
TRBJ2-7 | TRBV6-1 | 15 | CARRGRQGAFREQYF
TRBJ2-7 | TRBV19 | 13 | CASSSRAVDEQYF